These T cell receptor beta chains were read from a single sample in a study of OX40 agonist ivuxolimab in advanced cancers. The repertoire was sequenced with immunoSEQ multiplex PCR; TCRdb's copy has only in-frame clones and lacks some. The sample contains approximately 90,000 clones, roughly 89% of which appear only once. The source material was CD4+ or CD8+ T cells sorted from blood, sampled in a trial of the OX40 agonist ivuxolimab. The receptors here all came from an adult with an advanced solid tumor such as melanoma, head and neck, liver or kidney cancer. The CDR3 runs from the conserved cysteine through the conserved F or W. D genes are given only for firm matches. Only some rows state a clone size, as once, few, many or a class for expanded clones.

CDR3 DNA: TGTGCCAGCAGTGAAACTCTACTAGCGGGGGCCTACGAGCAGTACTTC
CDR3 protein: CASSETLLAGAYEQYF
J gene: TRBJ2-7
clone size: -
CDR3 length: 16
V gene: TRBV6-1
D gene: TRBD2

CDR3 DNA: TGTGCCAGCTTAAAAGGGTATGGCTACACCTTC
CDR3 protein: CASLKGYGYTF
J gene: TRBJ1-2
clone size: -
CDR3 length: 11
V gene: TRBV28
D gene: -

CDR3 DNA: TGTGCCAGCAGACTGCTAACGAGTAACAATGAGCAGTTCTTC
CDR3 protein: CASRLLTSNNEQFF
J gene: TRBJ2-1
clone size: -
CDR3 length: 14
V gene: TRBV6-6
D gene: -

CDR3 DNA: TGTGCCAGCAGCTTGCGCAACACTGAAGCTTTCTTT
CDR3 protein: CASSLRNTEAFF
J gene: TRBJ1-1
clone size: -
CDR3 length: 12
V gene: TRBV5-4
D gene: -

CDR3 DNA: TGTGCCAGCCAACCGGAAGGCAGGGGCCGGGAGACCCAGTACTTC
CDR3 protein: CASQPEGRGRETQYF
J gene: TRBJ2-5
clone size: once
CDR3 length: 15
V gene: TRBV6-1
D gene: -

CDR3 DNA: TGTGCCAGCAGTTTATATGGGACTTCGGGAAACGAGCAGTACTTC
CDR3 protein: CASSLYGTSGNEQYF
J gene: TRBJ2-7
clone size: -
CDR3 length: 15
V gene: TRBV28
D gene: -

CDR3 DNA: TGTGCCAGCAGTGGGGTGGGAGCACCCCAAGAGACCCAGTACTTC
CDR3 protein: CASSGVGAPQETQYF
J gene: TRBJ2-5
clone size: -
CDR3 length: 15
V gene: TRBV2
D gene: -

CDR3 DNA: TGTGCCAGCAGCCCCTCCGTGGCGGGAGTATCAGAGACCCAGTACTTC
CDR3 protein: CASSPSVAGVSETQYF
J gene: TRBJ2-5
clone size: -
CDR3 length: 16
V gene: TRBV9
D gene: TRBD2

CDR3 DNA: TGTGCCAGCAGCTTCGGGTTCCGCCACGGGACTGAAGCTTTCTTT
CDR3 protein: CASSFGFRHGTEAFF
J gene: TRBJ1-1
clone size: -
CDR3 length: 15
V gene: TRBV7-8
D gene: -

CDR3 DNA: TGTGCCAGCAGCTTGTACGTGACAGGGGGCGGAAATGAGCAGTTCTTC
CDR3 protein: CASSLYVTGGGNEQFF
J gene: TRBJ2-1
clone size: -
CDR3 length: 16
V gene: TRBV5-6
D gene: TRBD1

CDR3 DNA: TGTGCCAGCAGCTTGGTTTTACCGAACACTGAAGCTTTCTTT
CDR3 protein: CASSLVLPNTEAFF
J gene: TRBJ1-1
clone size: once
CDR3 length: 14
V gene: TRBV5-5
D gene: -

CDR3 DNA: TGTGCCACCAGGGACAACGCGAACACCGGGGAGCTGTTTTTT
CDR3 protein: CATRDNANTGELFF
J gene: TRBJ2-2
clone size: -
CDR3 length: 14
V gene: TRBV6-5
D gene: -

CDR3 DNA: TGTGCCAGCAGCTTTTCCGGGACTCTGACTCGGGAAGAGCAGTTCTTC
CDR3 protein: CASSFSGTLTREEQFF
J gene: TRBJ2-1
clone size: once
CDR3 length: 16
V gene: TRBV11-3
D gene: -

CDR3 DNA: TGTGCCTGGAGTGTACAGGGTTCAGATACGCAGTATTTT
CDR3 protein: CAWSVQGSDTQYF
J gene: TRBJ2-3
clone size: -
CDR3 length: 13
V gene: TRBV30
D gene: -